This TCR beta chain was recovered during a study of T-cell reconstitution after alpha-beta-depleted transplantation in children. This clonotype was seen at least ten times. Its antigen is currently unknown. Trimming left V 4 bases short and J 2 bases short, with 6 bases between. CDR3 size: 13 residues. Germline V gene lookup returns CDR1 MNHEY and CDR2 SVGAGI. Overall study results and limits: The origin of high day-60 TCRbeta diversity in some patients lay in surviving recipient T cells and thymic progenitors. It was reported that alpha-beta T cells came from several hundred expanded graft clones (about two months after transplant). Counts and diversity of T cells one year after transplant came mostly from newly produced T cells.

A library of TCRbeta sequences, prepared with unique molecular identifiers, was generated. MiXCR, run by TCRdb on the PCR reads, gives a single entry per CDR3 protein. The table shows 140,000 or so distinct CDR3 sequences, with roughly 8.8% occurring only once. This specimen consisted of PBMCs, mostly from graft donor cells, obtained 180 days after TCRalphabeta/CD19-depleted stem cell transplant. The sequence derives from a female patient aged 2-9 years who had a stem cell transplant for congenital amegakaryocytic thrombocytopenia, so the T cells may come from the graft donor. The chain links TRBV6-5 to TRBJ2-1; D tentatively reads TRBD1 or TRBD2 (5 bases each). CDR3 nucleotide sequence: TGTGCCAGCAGTTGGGGACCCTACAATGAGCAGTTCTTC. This encodes CASSWGPYNEQFF.